The 3 T cell receptor beta chains reported below all come from one sample, sequenced in a study of blood T cells in healthy people across ages (dated by TCRdb to the mid-2010s). Receptor libraries were prepared by 5' RACE. The data were produced on an Illumina HiSeq 2500. The second PCR ran for about 6 to 12 cycles and used a J-beta primer mix along with a sample-barcoded 5' primer. TCRdb reworked the public reads: Q25 trimming with fastp, MiXCR clone assembly, productive beta chains retained. Rows are combined by CDR3 protein, so each entry shows the most common genes and DNA. The sample table contains about 1.5 million distinct CDR3 sequences; only one count was recorded for 42% of them. The ten largest clones represent approximately 7.9% of the sample. Sequenced: blood. The receptors here all came from a woman aged 18 to 35 in good health.

About this clonotype: A much larger clone is a single base away; this may be a read error. V and J are TRBV7-8 and TRBJ2-1; D gene ambiguous. Trimming took 6 bases from V and 10 from J, leaving 16 bases between them. The CDR3 sequence is 13 residues long. CDR1 is SGHVS, CDR2 FQNEAQ, per germline. This CDR3 reads CASSTQGINEQFF. CDR3 coding DNA: TGTGCCAGCAGTACCCAAGGGATTAACGAGCAGTTCTTC.

The rearrangement uses TRBV30 and TRBJ2-3, with D uncertain. V lost 5 bases, J lost 5 bases, and 8 bases lay in between. Germline assignment: CDR1 GTSNPN and CDR2 SVGIG (reference sequence). This CDR3 contains 11 residues. The CDR3 bases are TGTGCCTGGTTATCCCTAGATACGCAGTATTTT. It codes for CAWLSLDTQYF.

Only a few counts were recorded for this clonotype. The V and J genes are TRBV4-1 and TRBJ2-1, with TRBD2 matching over 10 bases. CDR3 length: 17 amino acids. J lost 4 bases, V lost 0 bases, and 6 bases had no gene match. From germline, CDR1 is MGHRA and CDR2 YSYEKL. Written as DNA, the CDR3 is TGCGCCAGCAGCCAAGATGCTAGCGGGAGACCTTACAATGAGCAGTTCTTC. Its translation: CASSQDASGRPYNEQFF.